This entry lists 25 T cell receptor beta chains sequenced from one sample in a study of cytomegalovirus exposure and HLA in healthy donors. PCR primers comprised 60 Vbeta and 13 Jbeta primers. Repertoires were generated with immunoSEQ multiplex PCR, while TCRdb's copy carries only in-frame clones and drops some. The repertoire holds roughly 120,000 clones, with roughly 74% as singletons. Sequencing input: PBMCs. These receptors were collected from a man between 40 and 49 years old in good health and CMV-seronegative.

V is TRBV27 and J is TRBJ1-4; 7 bases line up with TRBD1. The ends lost 4 bases at V and 5 bases at J; junction bases unmatched: 13. The CDR3 consists of 17 residues. Looked up from germline, CDR1 is MNHEY and CDR2 is SMNVEV (reference sequence). In DNA, the CDR3 is TGTGCCAGCAGTTGGGGCCCGCCGGGACAGTCAAATGAAAAACTGTTTTTT. This gives the protein CASSWGPPGQSNEKLFF.

V usage is TRBV2 and J usage is TRBJ2-7, with 8 positions matching TRBD1. This CDR3 spans 14 amino acids. CDR1 is SNHLY and CDR2 is FYNNEI in the germline V gene. J gave up 2 bases and V 6 bases, and 6 bases lay outside the gene matches. The CDR3 protein is CASRTGAIAYEQYF. The CDR3 DNA is TGTGCCAGCAGGACAGGGGCTATAGCCTACGAGCAGTACTTC. The full variable domain, with the rest looked up from reference TRBV2 and TRBJ2-7, is EPEVTQTPSHQVTQMGQEVILRCVPISNHLYFYWYRQILGQKVEFLVSFYNNEISEKSEIFDDQFSVERPDGSNFTLKIRSTKLEDSAMYFCASRTGAIAYEQYFGPGTRLTVT.

This clone was counted only a few times. V usage is TRBV6-5 and J usage is TRBJ1-5; D may be TRBD1 (5 bases). The germline V gene has CDR1 MNHEY and CDR2 SVGAGI. V shed 0 bases and J shed 9 bases, with 15 bases lying between them. The CDR3 length is 15 residues. The DNA for the CDR3 is TGTGCCAGCAGTTACTCGGACAATACCGATGGGCCCCAGCATTTT. It is translated as CASSYSDNTDGPQHF.

This clone appeared a few times. This chain connects TRBV6-1 to TRBJ1-5, with TRBD1 matching over 7 bases. Losses at the gene ends were 7 bases for V and 1 base for J; bases not matched to a gene: 4. Germline values: CDR1 MNHNS, CDR2 SASEGT. The CDR3 has 14 amino acids. The CDR3 spells CASTPGQSNQPQHF. CDR3 bases: TGTGCCAGCACCCCGGGACAGAGCAATCAGCCCCAGCATTTT.

This clone was detected a few times. This chain links TRBV7-2 with TRBJ2-1; 11 nucleotides match TRBD2. After removal of 2 bases from V and 6 bases from J, the junction contained 6 bases not matched to a gene. The germline V gene encodes CDR1 SGHTA and CDR2 FQGNSA. This CDR3 is 16 amino acids long. The CDR3 loop is CASSLLGLAGGNEQFF. CDR3 sequence (DNA): TGTGCCAGCAGCTTACTAGGGCTAGCGGGGGGCAATGAGCAGTTCTTC.

This clone was seen a handful of times. The same CDR3 arises from other DNA sequences in this sample as well. The V gene is TRBV27, the J gene TRBJ2-7, with 8 bases lining up with TRBD1. The germline V gene encodes CDR1 MNHEY and CDR2 SMNVEV (reference sequence). The CDR3 contains 12 residues. V shed 8 bases, J shed 2 bases, and the junction held 2 bases outside the gene matches. The CDR3 DNA reads TGTGCCAGCGTGGACAGGGCCTACGAGCAGTACTTC. Protein sequence: CASVDRAYEQYF.

The chain combines TRBV18 with TRBJ1-2, with D hard to call. Trimming removed 3 bases at V and 5 bases at J, with 13 bases between. This CDR3 is built from 14 residues. Germline V CDR1 and CDR2: KGHSH, LQKENI. The CDR3 is CASSPPGDPYGYTF. CDR3 DNA: TGTGCCAGCTCACCGCCAGGCGACCCTTATGGCTACACCTTC. Using reference TRBV18 and TRBJ1-2 for the parts outside the CDR3, the full variable domain is NAGVMQNPRHLVRRRGQEARLRCSPMKGHSHVYWYRQLPEEGLKFMVYLQKENIIDESGMPKERFSAEFPKEGPSILRIQQVVRGDSAAYFCASSPPGDPYGYTFGSGTRLTVV.

This clone was observed a few times. The rearrangement links TRBV9 to TRBJ1-3; the D gene is possibly TRBD1 (6 bases). CDR1 and CDR2 from the germline V gene are SGDLS and YYNGEE. CDR3 length: 16 residues. Trimming took 0 bases from V and 1 from J, leaving 11 bases between them. The CDR3 reads CASSVDPDSSGNTIYF. Written as DNA, the CDR3 is TGTGCCAGCAGCGTAGACCCGGACAGTTCTGGAAACACCATATATTTT.

The chain links TRBV5-6 to TRBJ2-7; no clear D gene. With 0 bases removed from V and 4 bases from J, the gap between germline ends came to 14 bases. CDR1 and CDR2 from the germline V gene are SGHDT and YYEEEE. CDR3 length equals 15 residues. The CDR3 DNA follows: TGTGCCAGCAGCTTGGGGGCAGGTTTAAGGTACGAGCAGTACTTC. It is translated as CASSLGAGLRYEQYF.

About this clone itself: The identical CDR3 is also encoded by other nucleotide sequences in the sample. The V and J genes are TRBV9 and TRBJ2-7; TRBD2 aligns across 7 bases. V lost 1 base and J lost 0; bases outside the gene matches: 1. The germline V gene has CDR1 SGDLS and CDR2 YYNGEE. The CDR3 is 14 residues long. The CDR3 region is CASSVSGTSYEQYF. CDR3 bases: TGTGCCAGCAGCGTAAGCGGGACCTCCTACGAGCAGTACTTC.

This clone was found a few times. V gene TRBV25-1 combines with J gene TRBJ1-2; 10 nucleotides align to TRBD1. Germline loops: CDR1 MGHDK, CDR2 SYGVNS. This CDR3 contains 16 residues. The ends lost 2 bases at V and 4 bases at J; junction bases unmatched: 7. The DNA for the CDR3 is TGTGCCAGCAGTGAAGATTCGGGACAGGGGAGCTATGGCTACACCTTC. Its translation: CASSEDSGQGSYGYTF.

This clone was counted between two and nine times. The chain uses TRBV9 and TRBJ2-6, with TRBD1 identical over 10 bases. This CDR3 is built from 14 residues. Germline CDR1 SGDLS, CDR2 YYNGEE. The junction had 6 bases not matched to a gene; V was cut back by 0 bases and J by 15 bases. This chain's CDR3 is CASSVVGQGDGLTF. Written as DNA, the CDR3 is TGTGCCAGCAGCGTAGTCGGACAGGGGGACGGCCTGACTTTC.

The V gene is TRBV12-5, the J gene TRBJ2-2; 8 nucleotides line up with TRBD2. The germline CDR1 and CDR2 sequences are LGHNT and FRNRAP. The CDR3 spans 17 residues. The trim removed 1 base at V and 4 bases at J, leaving 8 bases unmatched. In DNA, the CDR3 is TGTGCTAGTGGTTTGGGTGCATCCCGGGGGGGCACCGGGGAGCTGTTTTTT. It specifies CASGLGASRGGTGELFF.

Points on this clone: This same CDR3 is encoded by further DNA sequences in the sample. The rearrangement uses TRBV30 and TRBJ1-2; TRBD1 aligns across 8 bases. Germline V gene lookup returns CDR1 GTSNPN and CDR2 SVGIG (reference sequence). This CDR3 is built from 13 residues. Unmatched junction bases numbered 8, after V lost 3 bases and J lost 8 bases. The CDR3 DNA sequence: TGTGCCTGGAGCCGGGACAGGCCCAAAGGCTACACCTTC. It codes for CAWSRDRPKGYTF.

The rearrangement joins TRBV28 to TRBJ1-2; TRBD1 is a possible D gene (5 bases). This CDR3 contains 13 residues. Trimming left V 3 bases short and J 6 bases short, with 11 bases between. In germline, CDR1 is MDHEN, CDR2 SYDVKM. In nucleotides, the CDR3 is TGTGCCAGCAGTTTCCCGGGGGGAGATGGCTACACCTTC. Translated: CASSFPGGDGYTF.

This chain connects TRBV6-5 to TRBJ1-1; D not resolved. Trimming took off 7 bases at V and 0 bases at J, with 12 bases between the two ends. Per the germline V gene, CDR1 is MNHEY and CDR2 is SVGAGI. This CDR3 comprises 14 residues. The CDR3 loop reads CASTVGLLNTEAFF. The DNA for the CDR3 is TGTGCCAGCACCGTCGGACTTCTGAACACTGAAGCTTTCTTT.

The chain couples TRBV4-1 to TRBJ1-1; 9 bases line up with TRBD1. This CDR3 has 16 residues. The V segment lost 1 base and the J segment 6 bases; nucleotides outside the gene matches: 9. Germline lookup yields CDR1 MGHRA and CDR2 YSYEKL. The CDR3 protein is CASSQVTGQGWPEAFF. In DNA, the CDR3 is TGCGCCAGCAGCCAAGTAACGGGACAGGGTTGGCCTGAAGCTTTCTTT.

V is TRBV2 and J is TRBJ2-2; TRBD2 agrees at 9 bases. The V gene end was trimmed by 6 bases and the J gene end by 1 base; junction bases not matched to a gene: 6. The germline gives CDR1 SNHLY, CDR2 FYNNEI. CDR3 length: 16 residues. CDR3 nucleotide sequence: TGTGCCAGCAGAGGCGGGGGGGGCGTGAACACCGGGGAGCTGTTTTTT. Protein: CASRGGGGVNTGELFF.

A remark on this clone: The conserved closing phenylalanine or tryptophan is absent in this CDR3, likely reflecting a read error. Because the CDR3's place on the DNA is in doubt, the DNA is left out and the CDR3 is given as listed by TCRdb. The chain couples TRBV2 to TRBJ1-2; TRBD1 is the table's D call, not checked against the DNA. Termini included, the CDR3 measures 16 amino acids. CDR1 SNHLY and CDR2 FYNNEI come from the germline V gene. CDR3 amino acids: CASTGGFGRDSFRYGL.

V usage is TRBV10-3 and J usage is TRBJ2-6, with 7 bases lining up with TRBD1. The CDR3 is 13 amino acids. The V and J ends lost 11 bases and 2 bases, in that order; junction bases with no gene match: 3. CDR1 ENHRY and CDR2 SYGVKD come from the germline V gene. The CDR3 reads CAVGQAGANVLTF. The DNA for the CDR3 is TGTGCCGTAGGACAGGCTGGGGCCAACGTCCTGACTTTC.

The chain joins TRBV29-1 to TRBJ2-3, with 11 bases lining up with TRBD2. The CDR3 has 14 residues. Germline CDR1 and CDR2: SQVTM and ANQGSEA. Trimming took 6 bases from V and 3 from J; bases not matched to a gene: 5. The CDR3 sequence: CSVLSGGATDTQYF. DNA for the CDR3: TGCAGCGTCCTTAGCGGGGGGGCGACAGATACGCAGTATTTT.

The J gene is TRBJ1-3, the V gene TRBV11-2, with D perhaps TRBD1 (5 bases). The V gene's germline CDR1 is SGHAT and CDR2 FQNNGV. Trimming left V 1 base short and J 0 bases short, with 7 bases between. The length of the CDR3 is 15 residues. The CDR3 reads CASSLAGISGNTIYF. The CDR3 nucleotides read TGTGCCAGCAGCTTAGCAGGGATCTCTGGAAACACCATATATTTT.

The V gene is TRBV27, the J gene TRBJ2-5; a possible D gene is TRBD1 (6 bases). Near its end, the DNA agrees better with TRBJ2-7, so the J call may be wrong. Germline lookup yields CDR1 MNHEY and CDR2 SMNVEV (reference sequence). This CDR3 region has 13 residues. The CDR3 here is CASSYASRGEQYF. The DNA of the CDR3 is TGTGCCAGCAGTTACGCCTCCAGGGGCGAGCAGTACTTC.

The V call is TRBV19, the J call TRBJ2-6; D is perhaps TRBD1 (5 bases). V was cut by 5 bases and J by 2 bases, with 10 bases left in between. The germline CDR1 and CDR2 sequences are LNHDA and SQIVND (reference sequence). The CDR3 has 15 residues. Written as DNA, the CDR3 is TGTGCCAGTAGTGTCGACAGCGCTGGGGCCAACGTCCTGACTTTC. Protein: CASSVDSAGANVLTF. Variable domain in full (rest from reference TRBV19 and TRBJ2-6): DGGITQSPKYLFRKEGQNVTLSCEQNLNHDAMYWYRQDPGQGLRLIYYSQIVNDFQKGDIAEGYSVSREKKESFPLTVTSAQKNPTAFYLCASSVDSAGANVLTFGAGSRLTVL.

In DNA, the CDR3 is TGTGCCAGCAGCCCTCAAGTGCGGGGGACCCCCACCGGGGAGCTGTTTTTT. Translation gives CASSPQVRGTPTGELFF. The chain uses TRBV7-7 and TRBJ2-2; 7 bases match TRBD2. The CDR3 has 17 residues. Germline loops: CDR1 SSHAT, CDR2 FNYEAQ (reference sequence). Trimming cost V 5 bases and J 4 bases; bases outside gene matches: 13.